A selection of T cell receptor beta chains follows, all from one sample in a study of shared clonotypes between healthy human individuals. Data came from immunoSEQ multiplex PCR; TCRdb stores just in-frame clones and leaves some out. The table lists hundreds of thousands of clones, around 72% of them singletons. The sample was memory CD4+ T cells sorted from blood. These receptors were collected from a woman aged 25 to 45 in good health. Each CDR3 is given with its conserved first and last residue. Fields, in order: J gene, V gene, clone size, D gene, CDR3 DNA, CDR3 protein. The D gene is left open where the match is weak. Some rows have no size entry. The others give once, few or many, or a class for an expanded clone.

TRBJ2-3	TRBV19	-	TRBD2	TGTGCCAGTAGTGCCCTGGGACTAGCGGGAGGCCGCAAAGCGGATACGCAGTATTTT	CASSALGLAGGRKADTQYF
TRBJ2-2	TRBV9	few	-	TGTGCCAGCAGCGTAGTTGAGGTCTTGAACACCGGGGAGCTGTTTTTT	CASSVVEVLNTGELFF
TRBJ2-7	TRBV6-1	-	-	TGTGCCAGCATCGGTAGCGAAGCCTACGAGCAGTACTTC	CASIGSEAYEQYF
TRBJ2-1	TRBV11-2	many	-	TGTGCCAGCAGACAATACAATGAGCAGTTCTTC	CASRQYNEQFF
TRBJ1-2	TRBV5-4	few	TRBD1	TGTGCCAGCAGCTCGTCCTACAGGGGGAGCTATGGCTACACCTTC	CASSSSYRGSYGYTF
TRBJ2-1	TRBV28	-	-	TGTGCCAGCAGTTACCGCTATGAGCAGTTCTTC	CASSYRYEQFF
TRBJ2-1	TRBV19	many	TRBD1	TGTGCCAGTAGTCCTTCTGGGGGACAGAGTGGGGGTGAGCAGTTCTTC	CASSPSGGQSGGEQFF
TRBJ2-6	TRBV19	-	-	TGTGCCAGTAGTATACCCGGCTCTGGGGCCAACGTCCTGACTTTC	CASSIPGSGANVLTF
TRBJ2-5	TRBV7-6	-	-	TGTGCCAGCAGCTTAGGGCCTACCCAAGAGACCCAGTACTTC	CASSLGPTQETQYF
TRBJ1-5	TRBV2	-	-	TGTGCCAGCAGTGAACGGGGTCAGCCCCAGCATTTT	CASSERGQPQHF
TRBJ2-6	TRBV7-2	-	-	TGTGCCAGCAGCTTATTCCTGGCGAACTCTGGGGCCAACGTCCTGACTTTC	CASSLFLANSGANVLTF
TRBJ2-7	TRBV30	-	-	TGTGCCTGGAGAGGGGGGACAAACTACGAGCAGTACTTC	CAWRGGTNYEQYF
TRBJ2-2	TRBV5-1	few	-	TGCGCCAGCAGCTTGAGTACGTCAGCCAACACCGGGGAGCTGTTTTTT	CASSLSTSANTGELFF
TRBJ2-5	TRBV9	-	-	TGTGCCAGCAGCGTGCATGGGGACCAAGAGACCCAGTACTTC	CASSVHGDQETQYF
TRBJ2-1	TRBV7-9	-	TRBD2	TGTGCCAGCAGCTTATTGGGGACTAGCTCCAATGAGCAGTTCTTC	CASSLLGTSSNEQFF
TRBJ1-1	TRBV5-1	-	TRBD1	TGCGCCAGCAGCCCGCGGCAGGGGGCGCGAACTGAAGCTTTCTTT	CASSPRQGARTEAFF
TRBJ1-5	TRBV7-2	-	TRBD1	TGTGCCAGCAGCACCTGGGGACAGGGTGAACAGCCCCAGCATTTT	CASSTWGQGEQPQHF
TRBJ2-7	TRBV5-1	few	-	TGCGCCAGCAGCTTGGTTGGGACTGGAGCTTACGAGCAGTACTTC	CASSLVGTGAYEQYF
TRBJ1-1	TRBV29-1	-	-	TGCAGCGCAAAGGAGATAGGGAACACTGAAGCTTTCTTT	CSAKEIGNTEAFF
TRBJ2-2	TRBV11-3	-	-	TGTGCCAGCAGCTTAAGGGGGTCCGGGGAGCTGTTTTTT	CASSLRGSGELFF
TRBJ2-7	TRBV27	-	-	TGTGCCAGCAGTCCCCGGTGGGGGCCCACGCCCTACGAGCAGTACTTC	CASSPRWGPTPYEQYF
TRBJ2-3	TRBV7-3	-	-	TGTGCCAGCAGCTTACGCGGTTCTAGCACAGATACGCAGTATTTT	CASSLRGSSTDTQYF
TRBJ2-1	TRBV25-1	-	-	TGTGCCAGCAGTGACGGTTTGACTTCCTACAATGAGCAGTTCTTC	CASSDGLTSYNEQFF
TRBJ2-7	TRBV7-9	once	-	TGTGCCAGCAGCTCCAGTGGCTACGAGCAGTACTTC	CASSSSGYEQYF
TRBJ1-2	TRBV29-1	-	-	TGCAGCGTTAGAACAGACAAACATAACTATGGCTACACCTTC	CSVRTDKHNYGYTF
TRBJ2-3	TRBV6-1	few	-	TGTGCCAGCAGCACGGGGCCATTAGATACGCAGTATTTT	CASSTGPLDTQYF
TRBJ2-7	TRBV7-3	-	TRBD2	TGTGCCAGCAGCCAAGAAAGGACTAGCGGGTTCTACGAGCAGTACTTC	CASSQERTSGFYEQYF
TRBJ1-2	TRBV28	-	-	TGTGCCAGCATCATGGGTGAAGATGGTCAAAAGGGCTACACCTTC	CASIMGEDGQKGYTF
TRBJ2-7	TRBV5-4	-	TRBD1	TGTGCCAGCAGCACGCGGACAGGGGACTCCCCTTCCGAGCAGTACTTC	CASSTRTGDSPSEQYF
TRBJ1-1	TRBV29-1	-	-	TGCAGCGTAGAGGTGGAAGCCTCTTTTGAAGCTTTCTTT	CSVEVEASFEAFF
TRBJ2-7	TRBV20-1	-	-	TGCAGTGCTCAAGCCTACGAGCAGTACTTC	CSAQAYEQYF
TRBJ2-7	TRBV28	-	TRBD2	TGTGCCAGCAGTCCGATGGGCCGAGGGAGGGTTATTATGGAGCAGTACTTC	CASSPMGRGRVIMEQYF
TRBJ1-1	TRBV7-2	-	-	TGTGCCAGCAGCTCTGACACCTACACTGAAGCTTTCTTT	CASSSDTYTEAFF
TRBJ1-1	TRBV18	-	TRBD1	TGTGCCAGCTCCCCTACAGGGGGACTATCGAGGAACACTGAAGCTTTCTTT	CASSPTGGLSRNTEAFF
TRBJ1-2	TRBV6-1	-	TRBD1	TGTGCCAGCAGTGAGAATCCGGGACAGGGCTATGGCTACACCTTC	CASSENPGQGYGYTF
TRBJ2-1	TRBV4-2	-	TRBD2	TGTGCCAGCAGCCCTAGCGGGAGTTATGAGCAGTTCTTC	CASSPSGSYEQFF
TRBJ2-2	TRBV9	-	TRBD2	TGTGCCAGCAGCGCCGGACTAGCGGCGAACACCGGGGAGCTGTTTTTT	CASSAGLAANTGELFF